This T cell receptor beta chain came from a study of blood T cell repertoires in COVID-19. As for the study in general: PBMCs, B-cell-depleted T cells, or T cells provided the cDNA or gDNA that made up the material.

This CDR3 has 15 residues. Germline V lookup: CDR1 ENHRY, CDR2 SYGVKD. Authors' methods: Reference gene primer amplification yielded estimated nucleated cell counts. The assay was immunoSEQ multiplex PCR, and TCRdb's table has in-frame clones only and misses some. V, J and clone size are taken as reported in that table, and D and trimming were inferred from the DNA itself. Altogether roughly 250,000 clones are present, about nine tenths being singletons, with the ten largest covering around 2.6%. The sequenced material came from PBMCs or T cells enriched from blood (not recorded which). The chain uses TRBV10-3 and TRBJ2-7; 7 nucleotides agree with TRBD1. The TCR sequence derives from a young woman with acute COVID-19. CDR3 DNA: TGTGCTACCAAGGGGACAGCTGAATTCTCCTACGAGCAGTACTTC. The encoded protein is CATKGTAEFSYEQYF.